The 23 T cell receptor beta chains below were found in one sample sequenced in a study of T cell repertoires in cytomegalovirus infection (dated by TCRdb to about 2019). Instrument used: Illumina HiSeq 1500. The public reads were run again by TCRdb, first through fastp at Q25 and then through MiXCR, and only productive beta chains were kept. Entries are consolidated by CDR3 protein sequence, retaining the most common genes and DNA. The sample contains 560,000 or so distinct CDR3 sequences, approximately 15% of them found a single time. The ten largest make up more than 20% of the sample. The source material was CD8+ T cells from PBMCs. The receptors shown here come from a human donor in good health (CMV status not recorded). Some clones in this sample may be carry-over from other donors' samples.

This clonotype has a handful of counts. CDR3 DNA: TGCAGTGCTAGAGTCGGCGACAGGGGTTACGAGCAGTACTTC. Translated, it gives CSARVGDRGYEQYF. The chain joins TRBV20-1 to TRBJ2-7, with TRBD1 identical over 8 bases. Trimming removed 1 base from V and 4 bases from J; junction bases left unmatched: 6. Germline CDR1 DFQATT, CDR2 SNEGSKA (reference sequence). This CDR3 has 14 residues.

This clonotype appeared a few times. The chain recombines TRBV6-5 with TRBJ1-6; 9 bases are shared with TRBD1. Germline CDR1 reads MNHEY; CDR2 reads SVGAGI. This CDR3 is 17 amino acids long. The V gene end was trimmed by 2 bases and the J gene end by 7 bases; junction bases not matched to a gene: 9. CDR3 protein: CASSYGTGKTRNSPLHF. The CDR3, as DNA: TGTGCCAGCAGTTACGGGACAGGGAAAACGCGCAATTCACCCCTCCACTTT.

Regarding this clonotype: This sequence may be a read error, since a much larger clone differs from it by one base. The chain uses TRBV7-3 and TRBJ2-2, with no clear D. CDR3 length: 16 residues. The V gene's germline CDR1 is SGHTA and CDR2 FQGTGA. The CDR3 sequence: CASSAPTQENTEELFF. Written as DNA, the CDR3 is TGTGCCAGCAGCGCACCGACGCAGGAGAACACCGAGGAGCTGTTTTTT.

This chain uses TRBV5-1 with TRBJ2-5; D might be TRBD1 (6 bases). Trimming cost V 3 bases and J 6 bases, with 6 bases left between them. Germline values: CDR1 SGHRS, CDR2 YFSETQ. This CDR3 has 11 residues. CDR3 DNA sequence: TGCGCCAGCAGCTGGGGGCAGACCCAGTACTTC. It encodes CASSWGQTQYF.

This clonotype was counted only a few times. J is TRBJ1-5 and V is TRBV4-1; a weak D match, TRBD1 (5 bases). The V gene's germline CDR1 is MGHRA and CDR2 YSYEKL. With 0 bases removed from V and 2 bases from J, the gap between germline ends came to 8 bases. This CDR3 has 15 residues. The CDR3 loop is CASSQDAGRNQPQHF. The CDR3 nucleotides read TGCGCCAGCAGCCAAGACGCGGGGCGCAATCAGCCCCAGCATTTT.

V usage is TRBV19 and J usage is TRBJ2-7, with D possibly TRBD1 on 6 matching bases. The CDR3 totals 17 residues. CDR1 LNHDA and CDR2 SQIVND come from the germline V gene (reference sequence). Between the trimmed V and J ends, which lost 3 bases and 5 bases, there was a span of 23 bases. CDR3 region: CASSMTAGSEGVNEQYF. The DNA for the CDR3 is TGTGCCAGTAGTATGACCGCCGGATCCGAGGGGGTCAACGAGCAGTACTTC.

The chain has TRBV19 and TRBJ2-7, with 11 positions matching TRBD1. CDR1 and CDR2 (germline): LNHDA, SQIVND (reference sequence). The V gene end was trimmed by 8 bases and the J gene end by 1 base; junction bases not matched to a gene: 1. The CDR3 extends over 13 amino acids. Here the CDR3 DNA reads TGTGCCAGTGGGGACAGGGGGTCCTACGAGCAGTACTTC. It encodes CASGDRGSYEQYF.

Note on this clonotype: A single base separates this from a much larger clone, so it may be a read error. This chain links TRBV4-1 with TRBJ2-3, with D possibly TRBD1 on 6 matching bases. The J call may be in error: the DNA end matches TRBJ1-5 better. Germline CDR1 MGHRA, CDR2 YSYEKL. The CDR3 spans 16 residues. CDR3 DNA: TGCGCCAGCAGCCAACCCCCGACAGGCCCCAGGGATACGCAGCATTTT. This encodes CASSQPPTGPRDTQHF.

The sample holds many counts of this clonotype. The rearrangement joins TRBV7-9 to TRBJ2-1; 10 bases map to TRBD2. The CDR3 contains 17 residues. Germline trimming cut 5 bases from V and 5 bases from J; bases unmatched to any gene: 12. Germline loops: CDR1 SEHNR, CDR2 FQNEAQ (reference sequence). CDR3 sequence (DNA): TGTGCCAGCAGCCCACGCCCGCTAGCGGGAGTCCACAATGAGCAGTTCTTC. Its protein product is CASSPRPLAGVHNEQFF.

To note about this clonotype: At one boundary the junction diverges from the germline segment, which might be a read error. V gene TRBV14 combines with J gene TRBJ2-2; 10 bases match TRBD1. Per the germline V gene, CDR1 is SGHDN and CDR2 is FVKESK. CDR3 size: 15 residues. The CDR3 DNA is TGTGCCAGAAGCCAAAGGACAGGGGGGACCGGGGAGCTGTTTTTT. Translation gives CARSQRTGGTGELFF.

The sample holds many counts of this clonotype. This chain uses TRBV7-9 with TRBJ1-2; 8 bases map to TRBD1. CDR1 and CDR2 from the germline V gene are SEHNR and FQNEAQ (reference sequence). J lost 8 bases, V lost 1 base, and 6 bases had no gene match. The CDR3 runs 14 residues. CDR3 in DNA: TGTGCCAGCAGCTTAGTCTTGGACAGGGACGGCTACACCTTC. Translated: CASSLVLDRDGYTF.

This clonotype has a count of ten or more. This chain connects TRBV6-1 to TRBJ1-2; D gene ambiguous. Germline V gives CDR1 MNHNS, CDR2 SASEGT. This CDR3 comprises 15 residues. V was shortened by 7 bases and J by 6 bases, with 21 bases between the two germline ends. CDR3 sequence: CASMPKGVLQNGYTF. CDR3 DNA: TGTGCCAGCATGCCGAAGGGTGTGCTACAGAATGGCTACACCTTC.

This clonotype was observed a few times. The V gene is TRBV5-1, the J gene TRBJ1-3; D unclear. Germline V lookup: CDR1 SGHRS, CDR2 YFSETQ. The CDR3 has 16 amino acids. With 2 bases removed from V and 2 bases from J, the gap between germline ends came to 14 bases. The CDR3 DNA is TGCGCCAGCAGCTTAGGTCGGGATAGGCCTGGAAACACCATATATTTT. This sequence encodes CASSLGRDRPGNTIYF. The full variable domain, its missing parts supplied by reference TRBV5-1 and TRBJ1-3, is KAGVTQTPRYLIKTRGQQVTLSCSPISGHRSVSWYQQTPGQGLQFLFEYFSETQRNKGNFPGRFSGRQFSNSRSEMNVSTLELGDSALYLCASSLGRDRPGNTIYFGEGSWLTVV.

The chain employs TRBV30 and TRBJ2-7; D is uncertain. With 4 bases removed from V and 4 bases from J, the gap between germline ends came to 11 bases. The germline V gene encodes CDR1 GTSNPN and CDR2 SVGIG (reference sequence). The CDR3 is 12 residues long. The CDR3 DNA is TGTGCCTGGACCACGGTTGGGTACGAGCAGTACTTC. Translated, it gives CAWTTVGYEQYF. The entire variable domain, with the rest obtained from reference TRBV30 and TRBJ2-7, is as follows: SQTIHQWPATLVQPVGSPLSLECTVEGTSNPNLYWYRQAAGRGLQLLFYSVGIGQISSEVPQNLSASRPQDRQFILSSKKLLLSDSGFYLCAWTTVGYEQYFGPGTRLTVT.

The chain combines TRBV3-1 with TRBJ2-5; the D gene is possibly TRBD1 (5 bases). The CDR3 is 16 residues long. The V end lost 4 bases, the J end lost 2 bases, and 17 bases lay between the germline ends. The V gene's germline CDR1 is LGHDT and CDR2 YNNKEL (reference sequence). In DNA form, the CDR3 reads TGTGCCAGCAGCCCAAAGGGGCGGTGGCGTCAAGAGACCCAGTACTTC. This encodes CASSPKGRWRQETQYF.

This clonotype was seen at least ten times. V is TRBV5-1 and J is TRBJ2-1, with D possibly matching TRBD1 (5 bases). V lost 7 bases to trimming and J lost 0 bases, with 14 bases between them. The V gene's germline CDR1 is SGHRS and CDR2 YFSETQ. This CDR3 has 15 amino acids. The DNA for the CDR3 is TGCGCCAGCTCCCAAGGGGTGAGCTCCTACAATGAGCAGTTCTTC. This encodes CASSQGVSSYNEQFF.

The rearrangement joins TRBV5-1 to TRBJ2-2; D is unresolved. The CDR3 totals 15 residues. V dropped 0 bases and J dropped 6 bases, with 12 bases sitting between them. In germline, CDR1 is SGHRS, CDR2 YFSETQ. This CDR3 is CASSLEMRISGELFF. Written as DNA, the CDR3 is TGCGCCAGCAGCTTGGAGATGCGAATATCCGGGGAGCTGTTTTTT.

This clonotype was observed a few times. The rearrangement joins TRBV5-4 to TRBJ2-7; D is undetermined. Trimming took 4 bases from V and 3 from J, leaving 11 bases between them. CDR3 length: 13 amino acids. CDR1 SGHNT and CDR2 YYREEE come from the germline V gene (reference sequence). CDR3: CASSPQYSYEQYF. The CDR3 nucleotides read TGTGCCAGCAGCCCTCAATACAGCTACGAGCAGTACTTC.

This clonotype has a single count. The chain couples TRBV28 to TRBJ1-3; D is ambiguous. From germline, CDR1 is MDHEN and CDR2 SYDVKM. Trimming removed 8 bases from V and 0 bases from J, with 11 bases in between. The CDR3 length is 14 residues. In DNA form, the CDR3 reads TGTGCCAGCCGCTACCCGGACTCTGGAAACACCATATATTTT. This sequence encodes CASRYPDSGNTIYF.

This clonotype was seen a few times. The V gene is TRBV5-4, the J gene TRBJ2-5; D is possibly TRBD1 (5 bases). Germline lookup yields CDR1 SGHNT and CDR2 YYREEE (reference sequence). The CDR3 sequence is 16 residues long. Trimming removed 4 bases at V and 4 bases at J, with 20 bases between. The CDR3 sequence: CASSGRREKGGETQYF. CDR3 coding DNA: TGTGCCAGCAGCGGGCGCAGGGAAAAGGGCGGAGAGACCCAGTACTTC.

This clonotype was seen only a few times. This chain connects TRBV20-1 to TRBJ2-3; TRBD1 aligns across 8 bases. V was clipped by 5 bases and J by 0 bases; unmatched bases: 10. The CDR3 sequence is 16 residues long. Germline V gene data show CDR1 as DFQATT and CDR2 as SNEGSKA (reference sequence). Here the CDR3 reads CSASGTGSLSTDTQYF. The CDR3 nucleotides are TGCAGTGCTTCCGGGACAGGTTCTCTTAGCACAGATACGCAGTATTTT.

This clonotype has at least ten counts. J is TRBJ2-5 and V is TRBV7-6; 9 bases fit TRBD1. Germline-derived CDR1 and CDR2 are SGHVS and FNYEAQ. V gave up 1 base and J gave up 5 bases; unmatched junction bases: 8. The CDR3 extends over 16 amino acids. The CDR3 here is CASSLDAQGAAETQYF. CDR3 in DNA: TGTGCCAGCAGCTTAGATGCACAGGGGGCCGCGGAGACCCAGTACTTC.

Points on this clonotype: This may be a read error, as it is one base from a much larger clone. The V and J genes are TRBV19 and TRBJ1-1; D not resolved. CDR1 is LNHDA, CDR2 SQIVND, per germline (reference sequence). CDR3 length equals 12 residues. The CDR3 is CVSSIGQYEAFF. The CDR3 DNA reads as TGTGTCAGTAGTATTGGGCAGTATGAAGCTTTCTTT. Based on the CDR3 plus reference TRBV19 and TRBJ1-1, the full variable domain is DGGITQSPKYLFRKEGQNVTLSCEQNLNHDAMYWYRQDPGQGLRLIYYSQIVNDFQKGDIAEGYSVSREKKESFPLTVTSAQKNPTAFYLCVSSIGQYEAFFGQGTRLTVV.